This T cell receptor (beta chain) was captured in a study of blood T cell repertoires in COVID-19. About the research overall: Samples representing acute and convalescent COVID-19 were sourced from the United States, Italy and Spain.

The table came from immunoSEQ multiplex PCR; TCRdb's copy has only in-frame clones and leaves some out. The sample lists a few hundred thousand clones, around 80% occurring once. Individuals drawn from about 26 US areas were roughly 18 to 95 years old. The CDR3 loop spans 13 amino acids. V lost 7 bases and J lost 6; bases outside the gene matches: 9. Germline loops: CDR1 SQVTM, CDR2 ANQGSEA. This TCR derives from a man between 35 and 55 years old who had been exposed to COVID-19. The V gene is TRBV29-1, the J gene TRBJ1-3; 7 positions match TRBD1. Sequenced input: PBMCs or T cells enriched from blood (not recorded which). The CDR3 is CSAGTVNENTIYF. As DNA, the CDR3 is TGCAGCGCCGGGACAGTCAACGAAAACACCATATATTTT. Variable domain in full (rest from reference TRBV29-1 and TRBJ1-3): SAVISQKPSRDICQRGTSLTIQCQVDSQVTMMFWYRQQPGQSLTLIATANQGSEATYESGFVIDKFPISRPNLTFSTLTVSNMSPEDSSIYLCSAGTVNENTIYFGEGSWLTVV.